The clone carrying this T cell receptor beta chain was detected once. This sample is part of a study of blood T cell repertoires in COVID-19. Study overall: Acute and convalescent COVID-19 specimens originated in the United States, Italy and Spain.

Source study methods: Cell counts per sample came from amplifying reference gene primers. Sequencing was performed with immunoSEQ multiplex PCR; in TCRdb, only in-frame clones are kept and a portion is missing. The DNA was the basis for D and trimming; V, J and clone size are from that table. The table includes 300,000 to 450,000 clones, roughly 85% detected once. The CDR3 consists of 16 residues. The V gene's germline CDR1 is SGHTA and CDR2 FQGTGA. With V trimmed by 1 base and J by 6 bases, 7 bases remained unmatched. The source of this sequence is a young woman with acute or convalescent COVID-19. This chain links TRBV7-3 with TRBJ2-1; 9 bases match TRBD2. The sample comprised peripheral blood. CDR3 in amino acids: CASSLRAGGLPNEQFF. The CDR3 region has the DNA TGTGCCAGCAGCTTAAGAGCGGGGGGTCTCCCCAATGAGCAGTTCTTC.